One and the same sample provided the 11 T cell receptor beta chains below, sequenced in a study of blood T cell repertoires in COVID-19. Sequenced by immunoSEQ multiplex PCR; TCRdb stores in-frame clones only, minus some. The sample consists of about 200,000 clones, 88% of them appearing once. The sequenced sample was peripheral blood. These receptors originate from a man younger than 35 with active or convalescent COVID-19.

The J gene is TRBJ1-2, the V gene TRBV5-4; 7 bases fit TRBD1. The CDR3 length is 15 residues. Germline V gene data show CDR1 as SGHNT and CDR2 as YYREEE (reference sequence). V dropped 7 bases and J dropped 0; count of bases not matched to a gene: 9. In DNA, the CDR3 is TGTGCCAGCGGACAGGCCGTATTAACTAACTATGGCTACACCTTC. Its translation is CASGQAVLTNYGYTF.

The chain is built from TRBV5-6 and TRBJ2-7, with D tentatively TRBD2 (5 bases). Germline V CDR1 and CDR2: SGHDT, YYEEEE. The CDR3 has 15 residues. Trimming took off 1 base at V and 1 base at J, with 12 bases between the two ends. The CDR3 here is CASSLTRTSSYEQYF. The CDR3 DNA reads TGTGCCAGCAGCTTGACCCGCACTAGTTCCTACGAGCAGTACTTC.

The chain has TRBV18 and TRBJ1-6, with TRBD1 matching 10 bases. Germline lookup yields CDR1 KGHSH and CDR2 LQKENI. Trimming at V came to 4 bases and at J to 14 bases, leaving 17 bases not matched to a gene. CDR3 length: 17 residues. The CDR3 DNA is TGTGCCAGCTCACAGAACGGAATGACAGGGGGCTCGGTTTCCCTCCACTTT. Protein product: CASSQNGMTGGSVSLHF.

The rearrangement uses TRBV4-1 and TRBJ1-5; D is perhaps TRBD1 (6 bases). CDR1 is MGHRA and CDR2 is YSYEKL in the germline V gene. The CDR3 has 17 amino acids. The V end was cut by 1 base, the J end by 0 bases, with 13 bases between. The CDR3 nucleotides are TGCGCCAGCAGCCAAGGCGACAGGACTCATAGCAATCAGCCCCAGCATTTT. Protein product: CASSQGDRTHSNQPQHF.

The CDR3 region has the DNA TGTGCCAGCAGTCAGGGCGGGGGAGGTCAGCATTTT. Translation: CASSQGGGGQHF. This chain connects TRBV12-3 or TRBV12-4 to TRBJ1-5; D perhaps matches TRBD1 (5 bases). The CDR3 consists of 12 residues. Trimming pared 5 bases from V and 13 bases from J, leaving 15 bases between.

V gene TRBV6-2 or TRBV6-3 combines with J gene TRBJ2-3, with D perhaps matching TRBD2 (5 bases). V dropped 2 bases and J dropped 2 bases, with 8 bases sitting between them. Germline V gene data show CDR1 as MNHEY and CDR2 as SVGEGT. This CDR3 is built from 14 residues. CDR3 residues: CASSYTRVTDTQYF. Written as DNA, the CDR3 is TGTGCCAGCAGTTACACTAGGGTCACAGATACGCAGTATTTT.

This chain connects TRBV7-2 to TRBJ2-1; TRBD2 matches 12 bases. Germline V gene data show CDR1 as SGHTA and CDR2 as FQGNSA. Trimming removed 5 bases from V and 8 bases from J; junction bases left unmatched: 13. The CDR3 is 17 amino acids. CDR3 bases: TGTGCCAGCAGCCCTCGACTAGCGGGGGAACTAGAGCATGAGCAGTTCTTC. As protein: CASSPRLAGELEHEQFF.

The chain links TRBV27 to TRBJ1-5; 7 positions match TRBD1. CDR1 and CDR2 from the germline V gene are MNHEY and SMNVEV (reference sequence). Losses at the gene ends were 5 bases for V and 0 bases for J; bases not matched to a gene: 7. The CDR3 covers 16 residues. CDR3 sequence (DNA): TGTGCCAGCAGTCCGGGACAGCCGAATAGCAATCAGCCCCAGCATTTT. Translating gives CASSPGQPNSNQPQHF.

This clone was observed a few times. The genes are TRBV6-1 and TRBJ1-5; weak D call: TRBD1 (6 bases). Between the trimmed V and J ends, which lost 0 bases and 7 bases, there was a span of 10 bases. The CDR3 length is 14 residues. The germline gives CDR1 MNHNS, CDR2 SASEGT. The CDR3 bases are TGTGCCAGCAGTGAAGCCCTAACAGGGCAGCCCCAGCATTTT. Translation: CASSEALTGQPQHF.

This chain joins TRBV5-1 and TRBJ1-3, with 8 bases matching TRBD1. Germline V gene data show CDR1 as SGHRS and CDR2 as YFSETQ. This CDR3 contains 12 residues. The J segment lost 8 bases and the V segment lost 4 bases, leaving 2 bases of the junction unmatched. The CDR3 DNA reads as TGCGCCAGCAGCCTGGGACAGGACACCATATATTTT. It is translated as CASSLGQDTIYF.

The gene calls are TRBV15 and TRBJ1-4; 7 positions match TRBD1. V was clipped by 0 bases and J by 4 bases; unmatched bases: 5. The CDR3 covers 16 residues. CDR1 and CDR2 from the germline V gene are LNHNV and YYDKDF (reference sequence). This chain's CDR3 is CATSRDRTGNNEKLFF. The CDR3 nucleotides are TGTGCCACCAGCAGAGACCGGACAGGAAATAATGAAAAACTGTTTTTT.